The rows below give T cell receptor beta chains drawn from one sample of a study of control samples from healthy donors and cancer patients. Assay: immunoSEQ multiplex PCR; the TCRdb copy retains only in-frame clones and omits some. The sample has 150,000 to 200,000 clones, 75% to 95% seen once. Sample: blood. These receptors were taken from a middle-aged woman in good health. The CDR3 runs from the conserved cysteine through the conserved F or W. The D gene is left open where the match is weak.

TRBJ2-2 TRBV5-8 - CASSFGRMTTGELFF
TRBJ2-3 TRBV5-1 TRBD2 CASSFNPGLAGATSTDTQYF
TRBJ2-2 TRBV19 - CASSLPGTGELFF
TRBJ1-2 TRBV7-9 - CASSARGDHVHGYTF
TRBJ1-3 TRBV28 - CASSLSGSLAGNTIYF
TRBJ2-6 TRBV6-1 - CASSESSGANVLTF
TRBJ2-7 TRBV4-1 - CASSAGEGYEQYF
TRBJ2-5 TRBV3-1/TRBV3-2 TRBD2 CASSHDSGAGETQYF
TRBJ1-6 TRBV5-1 - CASSLGDRGSYNSPLHF
TRBJ1-1 TRBV7-9 - CASSLGANTEAFF
TRBJ1-1 TRBV28 - CASRGLGDLYTEAFF
TRBJ2-1 TRBV2 - CARGGYNEQFF
TRBJ1-1 TRBV6-5 TRBD1 CASSYTGTAQKEAFF
TRBJ1-1 TRBV29-1 - CSVEVPGRHTEAFF
TRBJ2-2 TRBV18 - CASLRVPANLYTGELFF
TRBJ2-7 TRBV11-2 - CASSLEYEQYF
TRBJ1-6 TRBV7-8 TRBD1 CASSPTGVSPLHF
TRBJ2-2 TRBV19 TRBD2 CATHPGGGTGELFF
TRBJ1-1 TRBV10-3 TRBD1 CAISEQGTNTEAFF
TRBJ2-3 TRBV5-4 - CASSLAAPGRRRTDTQYF
TRBJ1-4 TRBV15 TRBD1 CATSRETGLDEKLFF
TRBJ1-5 TRBV3-1/TRBV3-2 - CASSQDLAGPLGMPQHF
TRBJ1-2 TRBV13 - CASTSRSMNYGYTF
TRBJ2-3 TRBV7-9 - CASSLGRDLDTDTQYF
TRBJ2-7 TRBV13 - CASSSTPYEQYF
TRBJ1-5 TRBV9 - CASSVDPGSNQPQHF
TRBJ1-6 TRBV28 TRBD1 CASSPGTGVESPLHF
TRBJ1-6 TRBV3-1/TRBV3-2 - CASSRMGEQYHF
TRBJ1-1 TRBV11-2 - CASSPGYTEAFF
TRBJ1-1 TRBV10-3 TRBD1 CAISRTGDPEAFF
TRBJ2-3 TRBV6-2/TRBV6-3 - CASSYSIDGGANTQYF
TRBJ2-1 TRBV5-1 - CASSLEAGPGSYNEQFF
TRBJ2-5 TRBV5-1 TRBD2 CASSRTSGGETQYF
TRBJ2-2 TRBV5-4 TRBD1 CASSRTGVGRNTGELFF
TRBJ1-1 TRBV14 - CASSPRDVYEGSAFF
TRBJ2-4 TRBV3-1/TRBV3-2 - CASSQVATAKNIQYF
TRBJ2-5 TRBV5-1 TRBD1 CASSLQGAEETQYF
TRBJ1-1 TRBV10-3 - CAISEGGQTEAFF
TRBJ2-3 TRBV5-1 TRBD1 CASSLGQGADTQYF
TRBJ2-7 TRBV15 - CATSSRGDYEQYF
TRBJ2-1 TRBV4-2 TRBD2 CASSQDMWGAGAVNEQFF
TRBJ2-3 TRBV18 - CASSPPRGTDTQYF
TRBJ2-1 TRBV15 TRBD1 CATSRAQGAWDEQFF
TRBJ2-5 TRBV20-1 - CSAIEETQYF
TRBJ1-4 TRBV5-1 - CASSLVGGRGEKLFF
TRBJ2-1 TRBV10-1 TRBD1 CASSAVPGTGAYNEQFF
TRBJ1-1 TRBV10-3 - CAIRVSGGMNTEAFF
TRBJ2-7 TRBV12-3/TRBV12-4 - CASSARFEQYF